A selection of T cell receptor beta chains follows, all from one sample in a study of cytomegalovirus exposure and HLA in healthy donors. Generated by immunoSEQ multiplex PCR, the TCRdb table keeps only in-frame clones and is missing some. The data contain approximately 140,000 clones, 79% of them singletons. The sample comprised PBMCs. The receptors shown here come from a man aged 50 or older in good health and CMV-seropositive. CDR3s include the opening cysteine and the closing phenylalanine or tryptophan. A D gene is named only where the DNA matches it firmly. Clone sizes are given selectively: once, few, many, or a class where the clone is expanded.

V gene,D gene,CDR3 length,clone size,J gene,CDR3 protein,CDR3 DNA
TRBV11-2,TRBD2,17,few,TRBJ2-1,CASSLLAGGSSYNEQFF,TGTGCCAGCAGCTTACTAGCGGGTGGTAGCTCCTACAATGAGCAGTTCTTC
TRBV5-1,NA,14,NA,TRBJ2-7,CASSLVAGHYEQYF,TGCGCCAGCAGCTTGGTGGCAGGGCACTACGAGCAGTACTTC
TRBV7-9,NA,15,NA,TRBJ1-3,CASSYRQQSGNTIYF,TGTGCCAGCAGCTACCGACAGCAGTCTGGAAACACCATATATTTT
TRBV5-1,NA,15,NA,TRBJ1-5,CASSLDPLGNQPQHF,TGCGCCAGCAGCCTAGACCCGTTGGGCAATCAGCCCCAGCATTTT
TRBV5-1,NA,14,NA,TRBJ2-7,CASTAQADSYEQYF,TGCGCCAGCACCGCCCAAGCGGACTCCTACGAGCAGTACTTC
TRBV5-4,NA,15,NA,TRBJ2-1,CASSAPGLAYNEQFF,TGTGCCAGCAGCGCGCCGGGACTCGCCTACAATGAGCAGTTCTTC
TRBV28,TRBD1,15,NA,TRBJ1-5,CASSLPQGSNQPQHF,TGTGCCAGCAGTCTACCACAGGGGTCGAATCAGCCCCAGCATTTT
TRBV6-1,NA,12,NA,TRBJ2-1,CASSEMGLWQFF,TGTGCCAGCAGTGAAATGGGGCTTTGGCAGTTCTTC
TRBV5-6,NA,14,NA,TRBJ1-1,CASSLGQRNTEAFF,TGTGCCAGCAGCTTGGGACAGAGAAACACTGAAGCTTTCTTT
TRBV18,TRBD2,14,NA,TRBJ2-1,CASSPPTSGDEQFF,TGTGCCAGCTCACCGCCGACTAGCGGGGATGAGCAGTTCTTC
TRBV5-6,TRBD1,14,once,TRBJ1-2,CASSHDRVGYGYTF,TGTGCCAGCAGCCATGACAGGGTAGGCTATGGCTACACCTTC
TRBV19,NA,13,NA,TRBJ1-5,CASSIIRGQPQHF,TGTGCCAGTAGTATAATTAGGGGTCAGCCCCAGCATTTT
TRBV15,TRBD1,13,NA,TRBJ2-1,CATSRDLDRPAFF,TGTGCCACCAGCAGAGATCTGGACAGGCCCGCGTTCTTC
TRBV5-1,TRBD1,15,NA,TRBJ2-7,CASSRTGQYTYEQYF,TGCGCCAGCAGCAGAACGGGACAGTATACCTACGAGCAGTACTTC
TRBV6-5,NA,15,NA,TRBJ2-7,CASSYSSFRGGEQYF,TGTGCCAGCAGTTACTCGAGTTTCCGGGGAGGCGAGCAGTACTTC
TRBV21-1,NA,16,NA,TRBJ2-2,CASSFGGRANTGELFF,TGTGCCAGCAGCTTTGGGGGGAGGGCGAACACCGGGGAGCTGTTTTTT
TRBV2,NA,16,few,TRBJ2-6,CASSDRTSTGANVLTF,TGTGCCAGCAGTGATCGAACTAGCACTGGGGCCAACGTCCTGACTTTC
TRBV13,NA,17,NA,TRBJ2-6,CASSFSWSNPGANVLTF,TGTGCCAGCAGCTTTTCGTGGAGTAACCCTGGGGCCAACGTCCTGACTTTC
TRBV7-9,TRBD2,15,NA,TRBJ2-5,CASSLDRLAVTAQYF,TGTGCCAGCAGCTTAGATCGGCTAGCGGTCACGGCCCAGTACTTC
TRBV5-1,TRBD2,15,NA,TRBJ2-1,CASRLGLAGYNEQFF,TGCGCCAGCCGCCTTGGACTAGCGGGATACAATGAGCAGTTCTTC
TRBV27,TRBD2,16,NA,TRBJ2-7,CASSLTASGRANEQYF,TGTGCCAGCAGTTTAACTGCTAGCGGGAGGGCCAACGAGCAGTACTTC
TRBV11-1,NA,19,NA,TRBJ2-1,CASSLQGLGWESSYNEQFF,TGTGCCAGCAGCCTGCAGGGATTGGGTTGGGAAAGCTCCTACAATGAGCAGTTCTTC
TRBV7-9,NA,14,NA,TRBJ1-5,CASSLGGPSQPQHF,TGTGCCAGCAGCTTAGGGGGCCCGAGTCAGCCCCAGCATTTT
TRBV5-6,NA,12,NA,TRBJ1-1,CASSALSTEAFF,TGTGCCAGCAGCGCCCTGAGCACTGAAGCTTTCTTT
TRBV28,TRBD2,15,NA,TRBJ2-1,CASSLGLAGANEQFF,TGTGCCAGCAGTTTGGGACTAGCGGGAGCAAATGAGCAGTTCTTC